The TCR beta chain under discussion was sequenced for a study of CD8 T cells in ankylosing spondylitis. Whole-study results and caveats: The study looked at matched synovial fluid samples from ankylosing spondylitis patients. Disease-linked clones were reported to be significantly enriched there. Relatively rare in peripheral blood, disease-linked clones were also CD8+. In the blood and synovial fluid of reactive arthritis, some motif variants had been previously reported. Seemingly characteristic of ankylosing spondylitis blood was a TCR beta motif consisting of 7 or 8 highly homologous variants.

Worth noting for this clonotype: Its antigen is not identified.

Generation of TCR beta libraries employed quantitative 5'-RACE incorporating molecular barcodes. MiXCR, run by TCRdb on the 5' RACE reads, gives a single entry per CDR3 protein. This table holds hundreds of thousands of distinct CDR3 sequences, 12% found once. V shed 5 bases and J shed 9 bases, with 14 bases lying between them. Looked up from germline, CDR1 is SGHTA and CDR2 is FQGTGA. This CDR3 has 13 amino acids. The rearrangement uses TRBV7-3 and TRBJ2-1; D is uncertain. Sequenced input: blood, either unsorted or a sorted T cell fraction (not recorded which). The TCR was taken from a male donor with ankylosing spondylitis. The CDR3 region is CASSHRKGIEQFF. CDR3 in DNA: TGTGCCAGCAGCCATCGGAAGGGTATTGAGCAGTTCTTC.